The TCR beta chain under discussion was sequenced for a study of blood T cells in healthy people across ages. This clonotype has a handful of counts. Primers used in a second PCR of roughly 6 to 11 cycles were a sample-barcoded 5' primer and a J-beta primer mix. TCRdb fed the 5' RACE reads into MiXCR, producing one record per CDR3 protein. The sample comprises more than 650,000 distinct CDR3 sequences, about 24% of which are singletons, and around a fifth rests with the top ten. The receptor comes from a man between 70 and 80 years old in good health. Sequencing used blood.

The CDR3: CASSLFSGTTYNEQFF. In nucleotides, the CDR3 is TGTGCCAGCAGCTTATTTAGCGGCACCACCTACAATGAGCAGTTCTTC. The V gene is TRBV7-2, the J gene TRBJ2-1; perhaps TRBD2 as D (6 bases). Deletions cut 2 bases from V and 2 bases from J, with 13 bases between. CDR1 is SGHTA and CDR2 is FQGNSA in the germline V gene. This CDR3 has 16 amino acids.